This T cell receptor (beta chain) was sequenced during a study of T cell responses to AZD1222 COVID-19 vaccine. Worth noting for this clone: Antigen: not known.

Generated by immunoSEQ multiplex PCR, the TCRdb table keeps only in-frame clones and is missing some. This table holds roughly 100,000 clones, 85% to 90% found once. From germline, CDR1 is SQVTM and CDR2 ANQGSEA. This CDR3 region has 16 residues. Study outcomes and limitations: With two AZD1222 doses given, Spike-specific TCR breadth and depth both rose. Of spike-specific TCRs, nearly half reportedly target regions left unmutated in variants. Clonal diversity was possibly underestimated; the donors were predominantly white British and more often female. Vaccine-associated CD4 TCRs spanned spike, dominant at 160-218 and 743-854.

The origin of this receptor is an adult in good health. The chain is built from TRBV29-1 and TRBJ1-1; TRBD1 aligns across 10 bases. Here the sequenced sample was peripheral blood, taken on day 0 of AZD1222 vaccination. The CDR3 loop reads CAAGPGQGREGPEAFF. CDR3 coding DNA: TGCGCAGCGGGCCCGGGACAGGGGAGAGAGGGCCCTGAAGCTTTCTTT.